This entry describes one T cell receptor beta chain. This specimen comes from a study of blood T cell repertoires in COVID-19. At the level of the study: Sites across the United States, Italy and Spain contributed samples from acute and convalescent COVID-19. PBMCs, B-cell-depleted T cells, or T cells provided the cDNA or gDNA that made up the material.

Membership in each cohort depended on participant-reported clinical history. Trimming removed 3 bases at V and 3 bases at J, with 9 bases between. The CDR3 runs 14 residues. Germline lookup yields CDR1 MDHEN and CDR2 SYDVKM. Under the authors' procedure: Reference gene primer amplification yielded estimated nucleated cell counts. TCRdb keeps only in-frame clones here, not all; method: immunoSEQ multiplex PCR. The V and J calls and the clone size are those of that table, but D and trimming were determined from the DNA. The sample includes around 320,000 clones, under 90% of them seen just once. This rearrangement joins TRBV28 to TRBJ1-3, with D possibly matching TRBD1 (5 bases). Input material: PBMCs or T cells enriched from blood (not recorded which). This receptor was identified in a woman aged 45-65 years who had been exposed to COVID-19. The CDR3 bases are TGTGCCAGCAGTTTTATAGGGGATGGAAACACCATATATTTT. Its protein product is CASSFIGDGNTIYF.